This TCR beta chain was captured in a study of T cells expressing NK-cell markers. Study details: Sorted T-cell subsets CD3+CD56+NKG2C+, CD3+CD56+NKG2C- and CD3+CD56-NKG2C+ were TCR beta-sequenced.

CDR3 size: 13 residues. CDR1 is MRHNA and CDR2 is SNTAGT in the germline V gene. After re-calling the 5' RACE reads, TCRdb lists one entry per CDR3 protein, DNA absent. This sample's clone table lists approximately 460,000 distinct CDR3 sequences. The source material was blood T cells: a sorted CD56 or NKG2C T cell subset, CD4+ or CD8+ T cells, or bulk PBMC T cells (not recorded which). This receptor was identified in a woman between 18 and 75 years old in good health. This sequence joins TRBV6-4 and TRBJ1-1; TCRdb proposes TRBD1, but this gene call is untestable without DNA. The CDR3: CASSDRGGTEAFF.